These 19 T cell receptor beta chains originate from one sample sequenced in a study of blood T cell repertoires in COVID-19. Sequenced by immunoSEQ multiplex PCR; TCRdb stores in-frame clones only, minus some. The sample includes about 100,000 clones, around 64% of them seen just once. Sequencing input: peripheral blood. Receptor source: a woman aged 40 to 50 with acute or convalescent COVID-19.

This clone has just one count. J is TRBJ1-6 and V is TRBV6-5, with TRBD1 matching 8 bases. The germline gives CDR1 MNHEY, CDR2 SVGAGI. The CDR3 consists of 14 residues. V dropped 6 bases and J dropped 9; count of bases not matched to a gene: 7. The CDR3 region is CASSRDRRVSPLHF. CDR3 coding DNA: TGTGCCAGCAGCCGGGACAGGAGGGTTTCACCCCTCCACTTT.

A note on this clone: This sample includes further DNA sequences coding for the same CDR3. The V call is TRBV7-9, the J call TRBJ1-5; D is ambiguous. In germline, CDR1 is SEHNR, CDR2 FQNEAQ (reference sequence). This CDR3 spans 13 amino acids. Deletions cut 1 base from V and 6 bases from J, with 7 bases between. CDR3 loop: CASSLGSGQPQHF. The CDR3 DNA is TGTGCCAGCAGCTTAGGTAGCGGTCAGCCCCAGCATTTT.

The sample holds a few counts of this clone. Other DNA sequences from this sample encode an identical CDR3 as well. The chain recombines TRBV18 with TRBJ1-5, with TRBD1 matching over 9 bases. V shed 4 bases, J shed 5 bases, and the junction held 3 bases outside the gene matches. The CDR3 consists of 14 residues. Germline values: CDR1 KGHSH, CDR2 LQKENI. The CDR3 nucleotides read TGTGCCAGCTCACAACAGGGGGCAGATCAGCCCCAGCATTTT. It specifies CASSQQGADQPQHF.

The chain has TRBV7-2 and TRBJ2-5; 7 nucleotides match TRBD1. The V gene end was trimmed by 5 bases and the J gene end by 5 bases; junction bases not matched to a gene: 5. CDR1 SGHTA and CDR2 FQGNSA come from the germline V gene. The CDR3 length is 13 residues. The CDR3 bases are TGTGCCAGCAGCAGAACAGGGGAGGAGACCCAGTACTTC. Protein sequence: CASSRTGEETQYF.

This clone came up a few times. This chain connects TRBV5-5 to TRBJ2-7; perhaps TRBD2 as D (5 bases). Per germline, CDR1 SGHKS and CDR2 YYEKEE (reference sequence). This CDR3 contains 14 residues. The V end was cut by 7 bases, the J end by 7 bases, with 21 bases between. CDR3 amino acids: CASLIPRTLKEQYF. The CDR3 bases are TGTGCCAGCCTTATACCCAGGACTCTAAAGGAGCAGTACTTC.

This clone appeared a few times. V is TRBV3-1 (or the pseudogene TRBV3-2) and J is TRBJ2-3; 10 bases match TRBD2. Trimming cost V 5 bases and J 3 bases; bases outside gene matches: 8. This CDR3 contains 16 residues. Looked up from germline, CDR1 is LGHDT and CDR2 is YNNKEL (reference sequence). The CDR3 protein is CASSESTSGETDTQYF. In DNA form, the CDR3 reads TGTGCCAGCAGCGAAAGCACTAGCGGGGAGACAGATACGCAGTATTTT.

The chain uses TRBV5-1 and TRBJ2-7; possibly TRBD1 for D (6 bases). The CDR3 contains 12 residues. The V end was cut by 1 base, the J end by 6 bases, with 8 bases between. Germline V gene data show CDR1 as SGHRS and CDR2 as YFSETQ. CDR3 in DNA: TGCGCCAGCAGCTTGACAGGGTTCGAGCAGTACTTC. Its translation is CASSLTGFEQYF. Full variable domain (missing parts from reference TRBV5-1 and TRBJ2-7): KAGVTQTPRYLIKTRGQQVTLSCSPISGHRSVSWYQQTPGQGLQFLFEYFSETQRNKGNFPGRFSGRQFSNSRSEMNVSTLELGDSALYLCASSLTGFEQYFGPGTRLTVT.

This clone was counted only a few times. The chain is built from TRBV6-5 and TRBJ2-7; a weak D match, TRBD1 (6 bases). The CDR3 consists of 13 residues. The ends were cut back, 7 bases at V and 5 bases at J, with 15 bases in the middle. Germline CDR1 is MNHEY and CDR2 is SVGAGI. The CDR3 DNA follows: TGTGCCAGCAAGGTTACAGGGACCGACGAGCAGTACTTC. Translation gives CASKVTGTDEQYF.

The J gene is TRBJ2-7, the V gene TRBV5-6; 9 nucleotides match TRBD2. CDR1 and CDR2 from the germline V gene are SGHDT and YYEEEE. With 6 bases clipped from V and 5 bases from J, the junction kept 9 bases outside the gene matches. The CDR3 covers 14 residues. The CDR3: CASTLAGTSNEQYF. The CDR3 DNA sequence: TGTGCCAGCACCCTTGCAGGGACTAGCAACGAGCAGTACTTC.

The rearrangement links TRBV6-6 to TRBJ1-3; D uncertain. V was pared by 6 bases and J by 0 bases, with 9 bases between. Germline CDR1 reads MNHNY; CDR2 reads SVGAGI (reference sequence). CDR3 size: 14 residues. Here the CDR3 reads CASRTVSSGNTIYF. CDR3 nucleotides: TGTGCCAGCAGAACAGTGAGCTCTGGAAACACCATATATTTT.

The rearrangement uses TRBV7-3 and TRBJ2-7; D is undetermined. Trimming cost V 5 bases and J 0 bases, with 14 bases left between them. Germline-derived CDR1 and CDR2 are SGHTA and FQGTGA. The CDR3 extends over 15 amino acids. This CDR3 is CASSQNPGSSYEQYF. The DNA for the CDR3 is TGTGCCAGCAGCCAAAATCCAGGATCCTCCTACGAGCAGTACTTC.

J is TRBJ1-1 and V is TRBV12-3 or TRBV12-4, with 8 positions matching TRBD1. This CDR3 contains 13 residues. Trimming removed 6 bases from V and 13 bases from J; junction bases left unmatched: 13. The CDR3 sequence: CASRQGQDRANFF. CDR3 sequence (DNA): TGTGCCAGCAGACAAGGGCAGGACAGGGCGAATTTCTTT.

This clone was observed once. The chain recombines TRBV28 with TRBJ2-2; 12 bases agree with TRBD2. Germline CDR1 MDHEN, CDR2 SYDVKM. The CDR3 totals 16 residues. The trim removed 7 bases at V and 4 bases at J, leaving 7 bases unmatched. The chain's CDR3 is CASISGLAGPTGELFF. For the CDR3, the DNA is TGTGCCAGCATCTCCGGACTAGCGGGACCCACCGGGGAGCTGTTTTTT.

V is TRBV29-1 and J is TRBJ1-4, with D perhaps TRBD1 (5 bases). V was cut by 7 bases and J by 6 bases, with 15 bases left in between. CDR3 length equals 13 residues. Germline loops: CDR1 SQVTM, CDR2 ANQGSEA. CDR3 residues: CSAGGPGDEKLFF. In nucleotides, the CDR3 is TGCAGCGCCGGGGGACCCGGGGATGAAAAACTGTTTTTT.

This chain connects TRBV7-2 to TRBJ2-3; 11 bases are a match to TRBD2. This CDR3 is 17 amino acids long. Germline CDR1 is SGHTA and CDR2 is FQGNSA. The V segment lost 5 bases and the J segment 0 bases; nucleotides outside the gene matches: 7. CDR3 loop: CASSPPSGGPSTDTQYF. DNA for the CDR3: TGTGCCAGCAGCCCACCTAGCGGGGGGCCGAGCACAGATACGCAGTATTTT.

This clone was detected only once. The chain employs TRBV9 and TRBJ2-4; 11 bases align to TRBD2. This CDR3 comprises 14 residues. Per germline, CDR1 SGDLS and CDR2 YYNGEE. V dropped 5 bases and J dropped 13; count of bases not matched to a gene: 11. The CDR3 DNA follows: TGTGCCAGCAGTGAAGCGGGACTAGCGGCAGAACAGTACTTC. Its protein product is CASSEAGLAAEQYF.

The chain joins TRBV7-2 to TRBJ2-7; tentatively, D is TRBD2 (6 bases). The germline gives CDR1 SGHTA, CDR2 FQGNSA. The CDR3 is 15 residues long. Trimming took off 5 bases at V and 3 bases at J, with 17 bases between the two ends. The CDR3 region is CASSMEGSRFYEQYF. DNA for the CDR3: TGTGCCAGCAGCATGGAGGGGAGTAGGTTCTACGAGCAGTACTTC.

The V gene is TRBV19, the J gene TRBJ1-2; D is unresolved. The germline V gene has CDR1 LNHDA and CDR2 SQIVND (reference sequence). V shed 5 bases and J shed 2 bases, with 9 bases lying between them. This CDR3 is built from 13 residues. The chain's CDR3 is CASSPTTNYGYTF. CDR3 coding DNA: TGTGCCAGTAGTCCAACTACCAACTATGGCTACACCTTC.

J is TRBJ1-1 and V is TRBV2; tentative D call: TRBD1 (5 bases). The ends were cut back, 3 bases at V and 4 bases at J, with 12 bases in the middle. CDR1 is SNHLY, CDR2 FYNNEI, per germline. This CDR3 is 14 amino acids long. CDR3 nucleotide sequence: TGTGCCAGCAGTGACACAGGAAGAAGCACTGAAGCTTTCTTT. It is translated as CASSDTGRSTEAFF. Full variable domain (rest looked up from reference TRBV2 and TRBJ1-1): EPEVTQTPSHQVTQMGQEVILRCVPISNHLYFYWYRQILGQKVEFLVSFYNNEISEKSEIFDDQFSVERPDGSNFTLKIRSTKLEDSAMYFCASSDTGRSTEAFFGQGTRLTVV.